The 18 T cell receptor beta chains below all came from one sample that was sequenced in a study of Tregs in tolerant kidney transplant recipients. The nonmyeloablative bone marrow transplants came from related graft donors, with transient mixed chimerism. The data were produced by immunoSEQ multiplex PCR, yet TCRdb's version contains in-frame clones alone and is incomplete. This specimen shows around 32,000 clones; the ten leading clones hold 1.8%. This specimen consisted of CD4+ T cells from blood (PBMCs), obtained 24 months after the transplant. All receptors derive from a human patient who received a combined kidney and bone marrow transplant. Some T cells may be the graft donor's.

With regard to this clone: Read data end 3 residues before the CDR3 end; the end is taken from the germline J gene. V and J are TRBV5-1 and TRBJ1-3; a possible D gene is TRBD1 (6 bases). The CDR3 runs 16 residues. Trimming removed 2 bases at V and 2 bases at J, with 14 bases between. In germline, CDR1 is SGHRS, CDR2 YFSETQ. The sequenced CDR3 bases are TGCGCCAGCAGCTTAGGCACAGGGTTAACTGGAAACACC. Amino acids: CASSLGTGLTGNT. In full, the CDR3 reads CASSLGTGLTGNTIYF.

In regard to this clone: The CDR3 end falls 3 residues outside the read, so it is completed with the germline J gene. J is TRBJ2-7 and V is TRBV7-2; 7 nucleotides agree with TRBD1. The CDR3 totals 16 residues. Germline-derived CDR1 and CDR2 are SGHTA and FQGNSA. V trimming: 0 bases; J trimming: 0 bases; junction bases outside the gene matches: 5. The CDR3 sequence is CASSLAGTDPSYEQYF. The sequenced part of the CDR3 DNA is TGTGCCAGCAGCTTAGCCGGGACAGATCCCTCCTACGAG.

Concerning this clone: The observed sequence ends 3 residues before the CDR3 terminus, with the missing tail filled in from the germline J gene. The chain employs TRBV19 and TRBJ1-1; the D is unclear. There are 15 residues in the CDR3. Trimming pared 0 bases from V and 4 bases from J, leaving 12 bases between. Germline V gives CDR1 LNHDA, CDR2 SQIVND (reference sequence). The DNA read from the CDR3 is TGTGCCAGTAGTATAGAGCGGGCCCCCGTCACTGAA. Translation: CASSIERAPVTE. The whole CDR3 sequence reads CASSIERAPVTEAFF.

With regard to this clone: The sequence runs out 3 residues before the end of the CDR3; the remainder is reconstructed from the germline J gene. J is TRBJ2-1 and V is TRBV2, with D possibly TRBD2 on 6 matching bases. Trimming shortened V by 2 bases and J by 8 bases, and 7 bases separated the two germline ends. Germline assignment: CDR1 SNHLY and CDR2 FYNNEI. The CDR3 totals 12 residues. The CDR3 sequence is CASSESGYEQFF. Incomplete CDR3 DNA: TGTGCCAGCAGTGAAAGCGGGTATGAG.

Turning to this clone: The read halts 3 residues ahead of the CDR3 end, with the missing end drawn from the germline J gene. V is TRBV7-6 and J is TRBJ2-7; the match to TRBD1 covers 9 bases. V lost 1 base, J lost 3 bases, and 4 bases stayed unmatched. Germline V gene lookup returns CDR1 SGHVS and CDR2 FNYEAQ. The CDR3 consists of 15 residues. The sequenced CDR3 bases are TGTGCCAGCAGCTTAGGAGGACAGGGGATCTACGAG. This codes for CASSLGGQGIYE. The CDR3, in full, reads CASSLGGQGIYEQYF.

Concerning this clone: The CDR3 extends 3 residues past the end of the read, so its final part is completed from the germline J gene. V usage is TRBV5-1 and J usage is TRBJ1-3; D is unresolved. Germline values: CDR1 SGHRS, CDR2 YFSETQ. Trimming stripped 0 bases from V and 0 bases from J, with 10 bases between. This CDR3 region has 16 residues. The sequenced CDR3 bases are TGCGCCAGCAGCTTGGGGGCGAGCAACTCTGGAAACACC. Its translation: CASSLGASNSGNT. The whole CDR3 reads CASSLGASNSGNTIYF.

Worth noting for this clone: The CDR3 end is not reached by the read, which stops 3 residues before it; the germline J gene fills it in. The rearrangement joins TRBV2 to TRBJ2-3; 7 bases map to TRBD1. Unmatched junction bases numbered 2, after V lost 9 bases and J lost 5 bases. This CDR3 spans 11 amino acids. Germline-derived CDR1 and CDR2 are SNHLY and FYNNEI. The part of the CDR3 DNA that was read is TGTGCCAGTAGGGGGCGAGATACG. Translation gives CASRGRDT. The whole CDR3 region reads CASRGRDTQYF.

As concerns this clone: The read terminates 3 residues ahead of where the CDR3 ends, so the germline J gene completes it. The genes are TRBV19 and TRBJ2-1; 10 bases are a match to TRBD2. The V gene's germline CDR1 is LNHDA and CDR2 SQIVND (reference sequence). The CDR3 has 15 amino acids. V dropped 7 bases and J dropped 1; count of bases not matched to a gene: 4. The CDR3 loop reads CASTEAGGSYNEQFF. The CDR3 DNA, read in part, is TGTGCCAGTACCGAAGCGGGAGGGTCCTACAATGAG.

As regards this clone: Sequencing ends 3 residues short of the CDR3 end; the germline J gene provides the rest. The chain combines TRBV20-1 with TRBJ2-5; 11 bases fit TRBD1. The CDR3 is made up of 14 amino acids. From germline, CDR1 is DFQATT and CDR2 SNEGSKA (reference sequence). The junction had 8 bases not matched to a gene; V was cut back by 5 bases and J by 6 bases. The CDR3 reads CSARLGDRGKTQYF. CDR3 DNA, as far as it was read: TGCAGTGCTCGCTTGGGGGACAGGGGGAAGACC.

On this clone: Read data end 3 residues before the CDR3 end; the end is taken from the germline J gene. The chain carries TRBV30 and TRBJ1-1, with 10 positions matching TRBD1. This CDR3 contains 15 residues. V trimming: 4 bases; J trimming: 1 base; junction bases outside the gene matches: 6. The germline CDR1 and CDR2 sequences are GTSNPN and SVGIG (reference sequence). The CDR3 reads CAWKFGDRGNTEAFF. The sequenced CDR3 bases are TGTGCCTGGAAATTTGGGGACAGGGGGAACACTGAA.

As concerns this clone: The read ends 3 residues shy of where the CDR3 ends; the end is completed using the germline J gene. The chain combines TRBV2 with TRBJ1-6; no reliable D call. The ends were cut back, 3 bases at V and 2 bases at J, with 8 bases in the middle. Per germline, CDR1 SNHLY and CDR2 FYNNEI. The CDR3 is 15 residues long. The covered CDR3 bases are TGTGCCAGCAGTGATCGACACCCCTATAATTCACCC. Its translation: CASSDRHPYNSP. The entire CDR3 protein is CASSDRHPYNSPLHF. Together with reference TRBV2 and TRBJ1-6, the CDR3 gives the full variable domain: EPEVTQTPSHQVTQMGQEVILRCVPISNHLYFYWYRQILGQKVEFLVSFYNNEISEKSEIFDDQFSVERPDGSNFTLKIRSTKLEDSAMYFCASSDRHPYNSPLHFGNGTRLTVT.

Points on this clone: The read gets to within 3 residues of the CDR3 end, and the germline J gene fills in the rest. The J gene is TRBJ2-1, the V gene TRBV19, with D tentatively TRBD2 (5 bases). Germline CDR1 LNHDA, CDR2 SQIVND (reference sequence). V lost 6 bases and J 1 base, leaving 13 bases between the germline ends. CDR3 length: 15 amino acids. The CDR3 reads CASSPRGNSYNEQFF. The sequenced part of the CDR3 DNA is TGTGCCAGTAGCCCCCGGGGAAATTCCTACAATGAG.

With regard to this clone: The read is 3 residues too short to cover the CDR3 end, so that end is filled in from the germline J gene. This chain joins TRBV30 and TRBJ2-6; D perhaps matches TRBD2 (6 bases). CDR1 GTSNPN and CDR2 SVGIG come from the germline V gene (reference sequence). The CDR3 extends over 17 amino acids. The V end was cut by 4 bases, the J end by 1 base, with 17 bases between. The CDR3 loop is CAWKAPFRGSGANVLTF. The CDR3 bases that were read are TGTGCCTGGAAAGCCCCTTTTCGGGGGTCTGGGGCCAACGTC.

Worth noting for this clone: The read ends 3 residues before the CDR3 terminus; that terminus is restored from the germline J gene. V and J are TRBV6-1 and TRBJ2-3; tentatively, D is TRBD1 (6 bases). This CDR3 spans 19 amino acids. The V gene's germline CDR1 is MNHNS and CDR2 SASEGT. Trimming took off 2 bases at V and 1 base at J, with 22 bases between the two ends. The CDR3: CASSENRANSGGGTDTQYF. The part of the CDR3 DNA that was read is TGTGCCAGCAGTGAAAACAGGGCGAATTCCGGAGGAGGCACAGATACG.

Comments on this clone: The read stops 3 residues short of the end of the CDR3; the missing end is completed from the germline J gene. The J gene is TRBJ2-7, the V gene TRBV18; 7 nucleotides align to TRBD1. The CDR3 is made up of 15 amino acids. Trimming took 5 bases from V and 4 from J; bases not matched to a gene: 11. Looked up from germline, CDR1 is KGHSH and CDR2 is LQKENI. The part of the CDR3 DNA that was read is TGTGCCAGCTCAACAAGAACCGGGACAGATTACGAG. Residues: CASSTRTGTDYE. The full CDR3 protein is CASSTRTGTDYEQYF.

Notes on this clone: The read ends 3 residues early relative to the CDR3; the germline J gene fills the gap. V and J are TRBV20-1 and TRBJ2-7; D is ambiguous. The germline gives CDR1 DFQATT, CDR2 SNEGSKA (reference sequence). The V and J ends lost 5 bases and 3 bases respectively, with 8 bases between them. This CDR3 spans 11 amino acids. The CDR3 protein is CSARYLYEQYF. The CDR3 bases that were read are TGCAGTGCTCGCTACCTCTACGAG.

The CDR3 loop reads CASSVEGRALYNEQFF. The CDR3 DNA, read in part, is TGTGCCAGCAGCGTAGAGGGCAGGGCCCTATACAATGAG. V is TRBV9 and J is TRBJ2-1, with D possibly matching TRBD1 (5 bases). The read stops 3 residues short of the end of the CDR3; the missing end is completed from the germline J gene. Germline V CDR1 and CDR2: SGDLS, YYNGEE. This CDR3 has 16 residues. The germline V and J ends were trimmed by 0 bases and 4 bases, with 14 bases remaining between them.

With respect to this clone: The CDR3 extends 3 residues past the end of the read, so its final part is completed from the germline J gene. This chain connects TRBV30 to TRBJ1-6, with D possibly TRBD1 on 5 matching bases. CDR1 and CDR2 from the germline V gene are GTSNPN and SVGIG (reference sequence). This CDR3 spans 14 amino acids. The germline V and J ends were trimmed by 7 bases and 9 bases, with 19 bases remaining between them. The covered CDR3 bases are TGTGCCTTCTCAACAGGACTACTGGGTTCACCC. Its translation is CAFSTGLLGSP. The CDR3 in full is CAFSTGLLGSPLHF.